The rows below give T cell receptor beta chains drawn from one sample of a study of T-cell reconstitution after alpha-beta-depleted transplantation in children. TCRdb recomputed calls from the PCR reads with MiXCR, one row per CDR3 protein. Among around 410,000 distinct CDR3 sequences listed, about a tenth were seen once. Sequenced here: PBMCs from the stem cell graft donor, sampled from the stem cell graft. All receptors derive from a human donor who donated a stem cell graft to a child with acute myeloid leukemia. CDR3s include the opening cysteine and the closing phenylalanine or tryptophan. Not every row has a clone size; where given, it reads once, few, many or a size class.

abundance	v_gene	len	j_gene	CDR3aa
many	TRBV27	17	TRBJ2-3	CASRVPGLAGSTDTQYF
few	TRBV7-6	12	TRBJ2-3	CASRRDYGTQYF
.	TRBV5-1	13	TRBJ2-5	CASTRQDQETQYF
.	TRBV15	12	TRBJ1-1	CATWKENTEAFF
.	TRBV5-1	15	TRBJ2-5	CASSLLNGYQETQYF
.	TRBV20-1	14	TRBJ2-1	CSAKTGGGVNEQFF
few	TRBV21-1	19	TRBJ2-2	CASSKCSIVQGASGGELFF
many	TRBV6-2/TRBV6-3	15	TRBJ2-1	CASSRLAGGYNEQFF
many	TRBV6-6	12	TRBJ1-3	CASSLEGNTIYF
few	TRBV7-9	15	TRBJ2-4	CASSLSADDKNIQYF
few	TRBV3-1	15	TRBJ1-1	CASSHSGRRDDGAFF
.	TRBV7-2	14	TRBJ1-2	CASSLGARGLGYTF
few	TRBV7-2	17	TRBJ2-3	CASSFAPGTSVTDTQYF
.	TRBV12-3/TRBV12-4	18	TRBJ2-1	CASSLGYLAGGPTNEQFF
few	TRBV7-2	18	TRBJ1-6	CASSLAVRSVLGHSPLHF
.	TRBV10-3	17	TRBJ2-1	CAISRTSGEESYNEQFF
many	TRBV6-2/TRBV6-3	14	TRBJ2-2	CASSSGLTTGELFF
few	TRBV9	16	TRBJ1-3	CASSVDPGFSGNTIYF
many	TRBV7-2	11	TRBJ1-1	CASSPLNEAFF
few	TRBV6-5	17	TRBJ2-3	CASSYSQGLAPSDTQYF
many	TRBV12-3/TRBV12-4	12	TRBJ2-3	CASSLGLSTQYF
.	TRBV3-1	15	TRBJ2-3	CASSQGNHLTDTQYF
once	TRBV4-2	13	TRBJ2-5	CASSPGTFRTQYF
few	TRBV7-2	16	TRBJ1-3	CASSLRTEGWGNTIYF
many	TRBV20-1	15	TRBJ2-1	CSARLPRGSYNEQFF
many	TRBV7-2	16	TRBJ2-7	CASSLVVSGSKGEQYF
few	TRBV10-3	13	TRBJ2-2	CAISTGYTGELFF
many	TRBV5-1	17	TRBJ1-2	CASSLDPSGAQVEGYTF
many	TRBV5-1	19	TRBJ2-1	CASSQGTSLGSLYYNEQFF
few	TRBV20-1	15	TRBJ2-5	CSARFRDGRGETQYF
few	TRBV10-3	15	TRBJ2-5	CAISKRGLAEETQYF
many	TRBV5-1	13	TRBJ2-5	CASSSDNQETQYF
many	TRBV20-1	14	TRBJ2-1	CSAEMCGRHNEQFF
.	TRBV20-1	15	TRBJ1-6	CSASGGSSYNSPLHF
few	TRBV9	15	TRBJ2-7	CASSVGTASSYEQYF
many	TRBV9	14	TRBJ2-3	CASRRTGGDDTQYF
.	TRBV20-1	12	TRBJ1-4	CSASGTEEKLFF
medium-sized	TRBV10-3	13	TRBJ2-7	CAIKVAGVDEQYF
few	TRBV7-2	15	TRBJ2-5	CASSRGRILQETQYF
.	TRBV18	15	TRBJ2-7	CASSPQVGLPYEQYF
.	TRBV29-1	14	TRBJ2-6	CSVEGVAGDNVLTF
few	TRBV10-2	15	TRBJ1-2	CASSLGDTRHYGYTF
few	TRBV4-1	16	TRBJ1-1	CASSQDGKGWATEAFF
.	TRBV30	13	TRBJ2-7	CAWTGRNPYEQYF
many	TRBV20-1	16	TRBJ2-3	CSARKYSDPNADTQYF
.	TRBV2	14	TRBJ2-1	CASSARLTDNEQFF
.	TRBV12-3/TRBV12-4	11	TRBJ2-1	CASRGVNEQFF
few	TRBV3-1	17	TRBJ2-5	CASSGVSGRAGQETQYF
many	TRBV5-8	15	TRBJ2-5	CASSPGAATQETQYF
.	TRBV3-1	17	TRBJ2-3	CASSRLAGASYTDTQYF
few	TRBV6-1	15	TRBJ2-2	CASSEAMSGEGELFF
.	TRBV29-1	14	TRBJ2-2	CSVRTSGNTGELFF
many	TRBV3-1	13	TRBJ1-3	CASLATGGNTIYF
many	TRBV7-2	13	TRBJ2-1	CASRIAVYNEQFF
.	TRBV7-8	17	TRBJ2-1	CASSLARLADPYNEQFF
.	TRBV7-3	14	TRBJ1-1	CASSPSGANTEAFF
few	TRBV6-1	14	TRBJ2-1	CASMRNWVYNEQFF
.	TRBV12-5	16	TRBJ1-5	CASGLVGRHSNQPQHF
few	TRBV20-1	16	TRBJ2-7	CSAHSGAGRISYEQYF